This T cell receptor beta chain was identified during a study of blood T cells in healthy people across ages. General study points: Higher diversity and more naive CD4+ cells were features of long-lived donors, compared to aged donors. The unknown donor CMV status may have confounded expanded clonotype changes.

Healthy Caucasian individuals from Russia aged about 6 to 90 served as donors. V was clipped by 6 bases and J by 11 bases; unmatched bases: 16. This CDR3 contains 14 residues. The germline CDR1 and CDR2 sequences are DFQATT and SNEGSKA (reference sequence). Through a sample-barcoded 5' primer and a J-beta primer mix, a second PCR was run for roughly 6 to 11 cycles. Every cDNA molecule carried a tag from a template-switch adaptor bearing 12 random nucleotides. TCRdb redid the calling of the 5' RACE reads with MiXCR, one entry per CDR3 protein. The table includes hundreds of thousands of distinct CDR3 sequences, around 32% detected once. For this clonotype: Its antigen is not known.

This sequence joins TRBV20-1 and TRBJ2-5, with 9 bases aligning to TRBD2. Sequenced input: blood. This clonotype originated in a woman older than 75 in good health. The CDR3 region is CSALRTSEINEQYF. CDR3 DNA sequence: TGCAGTGCCCTAAGGACTAGCGAGATCAATGAGCAGTACTTC.